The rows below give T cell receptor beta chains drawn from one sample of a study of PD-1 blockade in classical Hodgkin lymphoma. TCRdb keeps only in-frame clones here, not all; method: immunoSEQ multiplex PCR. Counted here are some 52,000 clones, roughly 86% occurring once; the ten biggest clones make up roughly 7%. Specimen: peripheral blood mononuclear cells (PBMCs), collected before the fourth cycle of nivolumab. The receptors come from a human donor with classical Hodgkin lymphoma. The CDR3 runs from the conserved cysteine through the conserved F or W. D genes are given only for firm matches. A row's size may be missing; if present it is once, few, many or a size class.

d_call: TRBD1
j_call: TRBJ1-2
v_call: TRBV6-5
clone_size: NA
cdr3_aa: CASSYASGQGQVGYTF
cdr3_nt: TGTGCCAGCAGTTACGCCTCAGGACAGGGTCAGGTTGGCTACACCTTC

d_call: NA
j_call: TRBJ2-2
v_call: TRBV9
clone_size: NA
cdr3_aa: CASSVAEENTGELFF
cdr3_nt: TGTGCCAGCAGCGTAGCTGAGGAAAACACCGGGGAGCTGTTTTTT

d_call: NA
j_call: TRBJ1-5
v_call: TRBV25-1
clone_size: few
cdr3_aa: CAIHDQPQHF
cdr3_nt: TGTGCCATCCACGACCAGCCCCAGCATTTT

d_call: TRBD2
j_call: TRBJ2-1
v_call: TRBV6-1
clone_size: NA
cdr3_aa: CASSESAGVYNEQFF
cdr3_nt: TGTGCCAGCAGTGAAAGCGCGGGAGTGTACAATGAGCAGTTCTTC

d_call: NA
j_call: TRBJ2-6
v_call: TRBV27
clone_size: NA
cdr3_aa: CASSLSGANVLTF
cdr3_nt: TGTGCCAGCAGCCTCTCTGGGGCCAACGTCCTGACTTTC

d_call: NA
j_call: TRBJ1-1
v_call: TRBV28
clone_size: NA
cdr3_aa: CASNGGEHAEAFF
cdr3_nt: TGTGCCAGCAATGGGGGGGAACACGCTGAAGCTTTCTTT

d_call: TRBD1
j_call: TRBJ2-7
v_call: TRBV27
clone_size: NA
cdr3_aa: CASSLGGQGGPYEQYF
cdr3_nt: TGTGCCAGCAGTTTAGGGGGACAGGGCGGCCCCTACGAGCAGTACTTC

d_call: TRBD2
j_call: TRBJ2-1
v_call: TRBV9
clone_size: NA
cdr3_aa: CASSVVPGGGLAGGPNEQFF
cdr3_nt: TGTGCCAGCAGCGTAGTCCCCGGGGGGGGACTAGCGGGAGGGCCCAATGAGCAGTTCTTC

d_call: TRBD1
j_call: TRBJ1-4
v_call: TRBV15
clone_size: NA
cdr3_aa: CATSRDRDRSGEKLFF
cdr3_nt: TGTGCCACCAGCAGAGATAGGGACAGGTCGGGGGAAAAACTGTTTTTT

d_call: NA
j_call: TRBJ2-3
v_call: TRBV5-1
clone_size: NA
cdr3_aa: CASSLALADTQYF
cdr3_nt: TGCGCCAGCAGCTTGGCCCTCGCAGATACGCAGTATTTT

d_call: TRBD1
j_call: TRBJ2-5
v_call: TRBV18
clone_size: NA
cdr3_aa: CASSPSDRARKETQYF
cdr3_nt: TGTGCCAGCTCACCAAGTGACAGGGCGAGAAAAGAGACCCAGTACTTC

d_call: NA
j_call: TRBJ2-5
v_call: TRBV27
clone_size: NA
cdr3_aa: CASSPLSGRETQYF
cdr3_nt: TGTGCCAGCAGCCCGCTTTCGGGACGAGAGACCCAGTACTTC

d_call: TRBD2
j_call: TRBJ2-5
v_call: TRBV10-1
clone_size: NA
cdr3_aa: CASERGGIETQYF
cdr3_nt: TGCGCCAGCGAACGGGGGGGCATAGAGACCCAGTACTTC

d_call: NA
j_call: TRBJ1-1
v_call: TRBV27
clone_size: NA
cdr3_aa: CASSLLGPGNTEAFF
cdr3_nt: TGTGCCAGCAGTTTATTGGGCCCGGGGAACACTGAAGCTTTCTTT

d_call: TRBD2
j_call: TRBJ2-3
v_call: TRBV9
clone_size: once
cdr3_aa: CASSEPRRGGTDTQYF
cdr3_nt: TGTGCCAGCAGCGAGCCCAGGCGGGGGGGCACAGATACGCAGTATTTT

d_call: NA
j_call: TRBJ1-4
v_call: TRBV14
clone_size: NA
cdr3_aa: CASSRWTATNEKLFF
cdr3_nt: TGTGCCAGCAGCCGATGGACAGCAACTAATGAAAAACTGTTTTTT

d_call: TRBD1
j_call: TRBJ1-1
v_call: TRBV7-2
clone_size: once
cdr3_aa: CASSEGLGRQGRNTEAFF
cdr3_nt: TGTGCCAGCAGCGAAGGTTTAGGCCGACAGGGTAGGAACACTGAAGCTTTCTTT

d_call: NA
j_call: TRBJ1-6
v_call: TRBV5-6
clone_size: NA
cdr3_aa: CASREGDNSPLHF
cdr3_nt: TGTGCCAGCAGGGAAGGAGATAATTCACCCCTCCACTTT

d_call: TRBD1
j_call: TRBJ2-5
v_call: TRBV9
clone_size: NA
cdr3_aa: CASSVGPPPRTGRYMETQYF
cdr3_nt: TGTGCCAGCAGCGTAGGCCCACCACCACGGACAGGGAGGTATATGGAGACCCAGTACTTC

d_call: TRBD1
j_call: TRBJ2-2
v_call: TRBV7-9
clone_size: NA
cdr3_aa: CASSPRRGQLTGELFF
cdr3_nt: TGTGCCAGCAGCCCACGCCGGGGACAGCTCACCGGGGAGCTGTTTTTT

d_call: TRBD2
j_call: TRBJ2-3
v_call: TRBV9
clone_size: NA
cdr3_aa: CASSVVSSGRDTQYF
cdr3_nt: TGTGCCAGCAGCGTAGTGTCTAGCGGGAGAGATACGCAGTATTTT

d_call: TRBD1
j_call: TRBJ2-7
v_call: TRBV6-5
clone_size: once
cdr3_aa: CASSSLTGTVSYEQYF
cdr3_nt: TGTGCCAGCAGTTCCCTGACCGGGACAGTCTCCTACGAGCAGTACTTC

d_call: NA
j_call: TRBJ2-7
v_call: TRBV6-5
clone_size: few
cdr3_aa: CASSYGLKGNYEQYF
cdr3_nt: TGTGCCAGCAGTTACGGGTTGAAGGGAAACTACGAGCAGTACTTC

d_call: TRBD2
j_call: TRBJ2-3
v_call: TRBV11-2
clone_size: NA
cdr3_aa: CASSPPSGVRTDTQYF
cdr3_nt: TGTGCCAGCAGCCCACCTAGCGGGGTGCGCACAGATACGCAGTATTTT

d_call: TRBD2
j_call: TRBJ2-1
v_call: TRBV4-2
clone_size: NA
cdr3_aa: CASSPSNSGVYNEQFF
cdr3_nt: TGTGCCAGCAGCCCCTCTAATAGCGGGGTATACAATGAGCAGTTCTTC

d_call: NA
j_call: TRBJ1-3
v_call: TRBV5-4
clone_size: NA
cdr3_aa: CASSLGGSAFYF
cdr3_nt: TGTGCCAGCAGCTTGGGGGGCTCGGCTTTTTATTTT

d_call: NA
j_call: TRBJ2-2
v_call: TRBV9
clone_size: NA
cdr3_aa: CASSVGDGSTGELFF
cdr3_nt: TGTGCCAGCAGCGTAGGGGACGGATCCACCGGGGAGCTGTTTTTT

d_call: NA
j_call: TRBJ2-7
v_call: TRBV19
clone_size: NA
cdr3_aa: CASSIAPTGVPYEQYF
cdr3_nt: TGTGCCAGTAGTATAGCTCCCACAGGCGTTCCCTACGAGCAGTACTTC

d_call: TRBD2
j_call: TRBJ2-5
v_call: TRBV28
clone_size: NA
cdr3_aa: CASLKGREETQYF
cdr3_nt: TGTGCCAGCCTTAAAGGGAGGGAGGAGACCCAGTACTTC

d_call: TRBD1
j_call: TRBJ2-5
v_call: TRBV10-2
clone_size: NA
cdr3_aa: CASSRQGTETQYF
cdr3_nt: TGCGCCAGCAGTCGACAGGGAACAGAGACCCAGTACTTC

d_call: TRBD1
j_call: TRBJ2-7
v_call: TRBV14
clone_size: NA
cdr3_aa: CASSYGQGGFEQYF
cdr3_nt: TGTGCCAGCAGCTACGGACAGGGGGGTTTCGAGCAGTACTTC